Shown below are 21 T cell receptor beta chains from a single sample sequenced in a study of response to subunit inactivated influenza vaccine (dated by TCRdb to 2017 to 2018). The library was generated by RT-PCR. Sequenced on an Illumina HiSeq 2500. TCRdb took the public reads, trimmed them with fastp at Q25, ran MiXCR for clone calling and kept in-frame beta chains. Entries that share a CDR3 protein sequence are merged under the most common genes and DNA. This sample has some 540,000 distinct CDR3 sequences in its table, and approximately 20% of those were observed once. The ten largest clones represent about 3% of the sample. Another study also made use of these data, one on T cells expressing NK-cell markers. As the second study states: 5'RACE template switching, by which a universal primer site and unique molecular identifiers were added, was used to make TCR beta cDNA libraries.

Sample: CD4+ T cells sorted from PBMCs, taken roughly 12 days after vaccination. The receptors come from a man aged 50-59 years who received an inactivated influenza vaccine. Donor details come from another sample of the same person, matched by shared clones.

This clonotype was counted between two and nine times. The V and J genes are TRBV5-1 and TRBJ1-2; the D gene is possibly TRBD1 (5 bases). From germline, CDR1 is SGHRS and CDR2 YFSETQ. Trimming took off 3 bases at V and 7 bases at J, with 13 bases between the two ends. The CDR3 runs to 13 residues. The CDR3 reads CASSWDETSGYTF. The CDR3, as DNA: TGCGCCAGCAGCTGGGACGAAACCAGTGGCTACACCTTC.

The rearrangement joins TRBV20-1 to TRBJ2-7; TRBD2 aligns across 10 bases. The CDR3 contains 15 residues. With V trimmed by 3 bases and J by 2 bases, 7 bases remained unmatched. Germline CDR1 and CDR2: DFQATT and SNEGSKA (reference sequence). DNA of the CDR3: TGCAGTGCTAGCCCGATAGCGGGGGGCACCTACGAGCAGTACTTC. It specifies CSASPIAGGTYEQYF.

The chain carries TRBV6-1 and TRBJ2-7; TRBD2 matches 9 bases. The CDR3 loop spans 17 amino acids. Trimming took 6 bases from V and 6 from J; bases not matched to a gene: 18. Germline assignment: CDR1 MNHNS and CDR2 SASEGT. The CDR3 loop reads CASSPSLGSGRTREQYF. CDR3 bases: TGTGCCAGCAGCCCTTCACTTGGGAGCGGGAGGACGCGCGAGCAGTACTTC.

This clonotype was seen more than once but under ten times. V gene TRBV5-5 combines with J gene TRBJ1-4; D remains ambiguous. The CDR3 runs 13 residues. Looked up from germline, CDR1 is SGHKS and CDR2 is YYEKEE (reference sequence). Deletions cut 4 bases from V and 7 bases from J, with 11 bases between. The CDR3 sequence: CASSAYLGEKLFF. The CDR3 coding sequence is TGTGCCAGCAGCGCCTACTTGGGTGAAAAACTGTTTTTT.

This clonotype has more than one count but fewer than ten. The V gene is TRBV20-1, the J gene TRBJ1-2; 8 bases fit TRBD1. J gave up 1 base and V 3 bases, and 10 bases lay outside the gene matches. Germline CDR1 reads DFQATT; CDR2 reads SNEGSKA (reference sequence). The CDR3 sequence is 16 residues long. This CDR3 is CSASKGTGIINYGYTF. The CDR3 bases are TGCAGTGCTAGTAAGGGGACAGGAATAATTAACTATGGCTACACCTTC.

This clonotype was counted only a few times. This rearrangement joins TRBV5-1 to TRBJ2-7; 9 nucleotides match TRBD2. The germline gives CDR1 SGHRS, CDR2 YFSETQ. CDR3 length equals 15 residues. V lost 2 bases, J lost 5 bases, and 8 bases stayed unmatched. For the CDR3, the DNA is TGCGCCAGCAGCTTCTCGGCTAGCGGGATTCACGAGCAGTACTTC. The encoded protein is CASSFSASGIHEQYF. The complete variable domain, with remaining parts taken from reference TRBV5-1 and TRBJ2-7, reads KAGVTQTPRYLIKTRGQQVTLSCSPISGHRSVSWYQQTPGQGLQFLFEYFSETQRNKGNFPGRFSGRQFSNSRSEMNVSTLELGDSALYLCASSFSASGIHEQYFGPGTRLTVT.

This clonotype has just a few counts. A junction end diverges from the germline sequence, so it may reflect a read error. This chain links TRBV27 with TRBJ1-2, with D hard to call. In germline, CDR1 is MNHEY, CDR2 SMNVEV (reference sequence). The CDR3 contains 8 residues. The CDR3: CASGLAHF. For the CDR3, the DNA is TGTGCCAGCGGACTGGCCCATTTC.

For this clonotype: A read error may account for a junction end that differs from germline. This CDR3 reads CASSQAHGDTASF. The CDR3 nucleotides read TGTGCCAGCAGCCAAGCCCACGGGGACACGGCTAGTTTC. The rearrangement links TRBV14 to TRBJ2-7; a weak D match, TRBD1 (6 bases). The germline V gene encodes CDR1 SGHDN and CDR2 FVKESK. The CDR3 is 13 amino acids.

This clonotype was seen repeatedly, ten times or more. The chain recombines TRBV5-1 with TRBJ2-3; D gene uncertain. Per germline, CDR1 SGHRS and CDR2 YFSETQ. V shed 0 bases and J shed 3 bases, with 11 bases lying between them. The CDR3 is 15 amino acids. This CDR3 reads CASSLEGLGTDTQYF. The CDR3 nucleotides read TGCGCCAGCAGCTTGGAGGGCCTTGGAACAGATACGCAGTATTTT. The entire variable domain, with the rest obtained from reference TRBV5-1 and TRBJ2-3, is as follows: KAGVTQTPRYLIKTRGQQVTLSCSPISGHRSVSWYQQTPGQGLQFLFEYFSETQRNKGNFPGRFSGRQFSNSRSEMNVSTLELGDSALYLCASSLEGLGTDTQYFGPGTRLTVL.

There are a few counts of this clonotype. V gene TRBV4-2 combines with J gene TRBJ2-1; TRBD2 aligns across 11 bases. The CDR3 has 17 residues. The V gene's germline CDR1 is LGHNA and CDR2 YNFKEQ. Losses at the gene ends were 4 bases for V and 8 bases for J; bases not matched to a gene: 13. CDR3 region: CASSPSGTSGEIYEQFF. The CDR3 nucleotides read TGTGCCAGCAGCCCCTCAGGGACTAGCGGAGAGATCTATGAGCAGTTCTTC.

This clonotype was seen more than once but under ten times. The chain is built from TRBV2 and TRBJ2-3; no reliable D call. V was cut by 0 bases and J by 2 bases, with 9 bases left in between. The germline gives CDR1 SNHLY, CDR2 FYNNEI. The CDR3 spans 15 residues. The CDR3 reads CASSEAGYSTDTQYF. In nucleotides, the CDR3 is TGTGCCAGCAGTGAAGCGGGCTACTCCACAGATACGCAGTATTTT.

This sequence joins TRBV7-2 and TRBJ1-2, with D possibly matching TRBD1 (5 bases). Germline lookup yields CDR1 SGHTA and CDR2 FQGNSA. Trimming removed 5 bases at V and 1 base at J, with 11 bases between. This CDR3 comprises 14 residues. CDR3 region: CASSPTGVNYGYTF. CDR3 DNA sequence: TGTGCCAGCAGCCCAACAGGAGTTAACTATGGCTACACCTTC.

This clonotype occurred a few times. V is TRBV20-1 and J is TRBJ2-1; D not certain. The CDR3 covers 11 residues. CDR1 is DFQATT and CDR2 is SNEGSKA in the germline V gene (reference sequence). V dropped 4 bases and J dropped 8 bases, with 9 bases sitting between them. CDR3 sequence: CSATIYYEQFF. CDR3 nucleotides: TGCAGTGCTACCATTTACTATGAGCAGTTCTTC.

The table lists this clonotype with a few counts. The genes are TRBV12-3 or TRBV12-4 and TRBJ2-2; 8 bases fit TRBD1. V lost 8 bases to trimming and J lost 6 bases; unmatched junction nucleotides: 11. The CDR3 has 15 residues. DNA for the CDR3: TGTGCCAGCTCTTACGGGACAGGATGGTCCGGGGAGCTGTTTTTT. Its protein product is CASSYGTGWSGELFF.

This chain connects TRBV7-2 to TRBJ2-3, with 8 nucleotides matching TRBD2. Germline CDR1 SGHTA, CDR2 FQGNSA. J gave up 6 bases and V 6 bases, and 14 bases lay outside the gene matches. This CDR3 contains 16 residues. The chain's CDR3 is CASSLFRGGLWDTQYF. CDR3 nucleotides: TGTGCCAGCAGTCTATTCCGCGGGGGGCTTTGGGATACGCAGTATTTT.

This clonotype was seen a few times. The J gene is TRBJ2-7, the V gene TRBV28, with D maybe TRBD1 (6 bases). Germline assignment: CDR1 MDHEN and CDR2 SYDVKM. There are 14 residues in the CDR3. V was pared by 6 bases and J by 6 bases, with 18 bases between. The CDR3 spells CASSRTGHSGEQYF. The CDR3 DNA reads TGTGCCAGCAGCCGAACGGGACATTCGGGCGAGCAGTACTTC.

This clonotype appeared many times. The J gene is TRBJ2-7, the V gene TRBV5-1, with D perhaps matching TRBD1 (6 bases). Germline V gene sequence: CDR1 SGHRS, CDR2 YFSETQ. The CDR3 totals 14 residues. The V gene lost 4 bases and the J gene lost 2 bases, with 13 bases spanning the gap. The CDR3 region has the DNA TGCGCCAGCAGCCCTTCGACAGGAGCCTACGAGCAGTACTTC. Its protein product is CASSPSTGAYEQYF.

The rearrangement joins TRBV5-1 to TRBJ2-1, with 13 bases that match TRBD2. The CDR3 sequence is 16 residues long. Germline loops: CDR1 SGHRS, CDR2 YFSETQ. The ends lost 4 bases at V and 4 bases at J; junction bases unmatched: 5. For the CDR3, the DNA is TGCGCCAGCAGCACTAGCGGGGGGGGGATATACAATGAGCAGTTCTTC. It encodes CASSTSGGGIYNEQFF.

The chain employs TRBV3-1 and TRBJ1-5; possible D gene TRBD1, 6 bases. The CDR3 runs to 14 residues. CDR1 is LGHDT and CDR2 is YNNKEL in the germline V gene (reference sequence). Deletions cut 5 bases from V and 4 bases from J, with 12 bases between. The CDR3 reads CASSGGNANQPQHF. The CDR3 DNA follows: TGTGCCAGCAGCGGGGGCAACGCTAATCAGCCCCAGCATTTT.

This clonotype was seen a few times. The chain recombines TRBV5-1 with TRBJ2-7; D unclear. The CDR3 is 13 amino acids. Trimming removed 2 bases from V and 0 bases from J, with 6 bases in between. CDR1 and CDR2 (germline): SGHRS, YFSETQ. CDR3 bases: TGCGCCAGCAGCTTTGAGGTCTCCTACGAGCAGTACTTC. Its translation is CASSFEVSYEQYF.

This clonotype was found a few times. The chain couples TRBV2 to TRBJ1-2, with D unclear. The CDR3 loop spans 15 amino acids. Trimming left V 7 bases short and J 4 bases short, with 19 bases between. Germline V CDR1 and CDR2: SNHLY, FYNNEI. In nucleotides, the CDR3 is TGTGCCAGCAAAGACCCTAGGCGTCAAGTCTATGGCTACACCTTC. This codes for CASKDPRRQVYGYTF.